This TCR beta chain was obtained from a study of blood T cell repertoires in COVID-19. Looking at the study overall: PBMCs, B-cell-depleted T cells, or T cells provided the cDNA or gDNA that made up the material.

Germline V lookup: CDR1 SQVTM, CDR2 ANQGSEA. The length of the CDR3 is 11 residues. Trimming took off 4 bases at V and 5 bases at J, with 8 bases between the two ends. Profiled with immunoSEQ multiplex PCR; TCRdb holds only in-frame clones, not every one. The sample holds under 200,000 clones, around 80% seen once. This clone was found once. The TCR was taken from a woman aged 55-69 years with acute or convalescent COVID-19. Sample: peripheral blood. This chain links TRBV29-1 with TRBJ2-5; no firm D call. CDR3 loop: CSVGLSETQYF. DNA of the CDR3: TGCAGCGTTGGACTGTCGGAGACCCAGTACTTC.